The entry that follows covers one TCR beta chain sequence. Its specificity is not known. Gene and germline names: mouse. With the read ending 1 residue before the CDR3 end, the germline J gene is used to fill in that end. Clones were sequenced by immunoSEQ multiplex PCR, and TCRdb holds only the in-frame ones, with some missing. This sample carries approximately 5,100 clones, about 30% of them seen once, and the ten largest clones take about 9.2%. Indicated time point: mouse harvest day 14 after allogeneic transplant. The graft held 10^6 splenic CD5+ T cells and 10^7 T-cell-depleted bone marrow cells. B6 (H2b) cells into BALB/c (H2d) mice; tissues taken at day 7 or 14. Trimming removed 3 bases from V and 5 bases from J, with 8 bases in between. CDR3 length: 12 residues. Germline V gene sequence: CDR1 SGHND, CDR2 FRSKSL. The data are from a study of tissue T cells after allogeneic stem cell transplantation.

Study-level points and caveats: Within patients, tissue anatomy strongly shaped TCR repertoire composition. Sampling depth was limited, and the cohort was small and clinically varied.

This chain joins TRBV15 and TRBJ2-7, with D possibly TRBD1 on 6 matching bases. The sequenced sample was skin. This clonotype was sampled from a female BALB/c mouse given C57BL/6 T cells with graft-versus-host disease after an allogeneic hematopoietic cell transplant. CDR3 sequence: CASSFNRDEQYF. The DNA read from the CDR3 is TGTGCCAGCAGTTTTAACAGGGATGAACAGTAC. The whole variable domain, filled in from reference TRBV15 and TRBJ2-7, reads DAGVTQTPRHEVAEKGQTIILKCEPVSGHNDLFWYRQTKIQGLELLSYFRSKSLMEDGGAFKDRFKAEMLNSSFSTLKIQPTEPKDSAVYLCASSFNRDEQYFGPGTRLTVL.